The sequence of this T cell receptor beta chain was determined in a study of T-cell reconstitution after alpha-beta-depleted transplantation in children. This clonotype was counted ten times or more. The CDR3 runs 12 residues. V gave up 4 bases and J gave up 4 bases, with 8 bases separating them. Looked up from germline, CDR1 is DFQATT and CDR2 is SNEGSKA (reference sequence). The library targeted TCRbeta and was prepared with unique molecular identifiers. From the PCR reads, TCRdb called clonotypes with MiXCR, one entry per CDR3 protein. The sample has just over 350,000 distinct CDR3 sequences, 13% seen once.

The source was PBMCs, collected from the stem cell graft. The chain combines TRBV20-1 with TRBJ1-5; D gene uncertain. The receptor's source is a human donor who donated a stem cell graft to a child with Fanconi anemia. The chain's CDR3 is CSATTANQPQHF. In nucleotides, the CDR3 is TGCAGTGCTACAACAGCAAATCAGCCCCAGCATTTT.